A selection of T cell receptor beta chains follows, all from one sample in a study of blood T cells in healthy people across ages. A single record per CDR3 protein comes from TCRdb applying MiXCR to the 5' RACE reads. The table records hundreds of thousands of distinct CDR3 sequences, 20% to 25% of them present only once. The sample consisted of blood. Receptors originate from a man aged 65-85 years in good health. Each CDR3 is given with its conserved first and last residue.

v_gene: TRBV7-9; j_gene: TRBJ2-5; CDR3aa: CASSHRTGTQYF
v_gene: TRBV7-2; j_gene: TRBJ1-4; CDR3aa: CASSRQGWGEKLFF
v_gene: TRBV28; j_gene: TRBJ1-1; CDR3aa: CASHITGGVSTEAFF
v_gene: TRBV20-1; j_gene: TRBJ1-5; CDR3aa: CSANAVDRNQPQHF
v_gene: TRBV5-1; j_gene: TRBJ2-3; CDR3aa: CASSLKREVTDTQYF
v_gene: TRBV5-1; j_gene: TRBJ2-3; CDR3aa: CASSVSGASTDTQYF
v_gene: TRBV18; j_gene: -; CDR3aa: CAAGPGYNEQFF
v_gene: TRBV12-3/TRBV12-4; j_gene: TRBJ1-2; CDR3aa: CASSPRGFGYTF
v_gene: TRBV20-1; j_gene: TRBJ2-5; CDR3aa: CSARSPFGQEETQYF
v_gene: TRBV9; j_gene: TRBJ1-2; CDR3aa: CASSSRQPEKRYTF
v_gene: TRBV20-1; j_gene: TRBJ2-1; CDR3aa: CSARVGTSGMNEQFF
v_gene: TRBV4-2; j_gene: TRBJ1-2; CDR3aa: CASSQGGVEGRSYTF
v_gene: TRBV14; j_gene: -; CDR3aa: CASSQIEASGRPNEQFF